Below, one T cell receptor (beta chain) is given with its context. The entry originates in a study of blood T cell repertoires in COVID-19. Turning to the study itself: Acute and convalescent COVID-19 samples came from the United States, Italy and Spain. The cDNA or gDNA used as material had been derived from T cells, B-cell-depleted T cells, or PBMCs.

Per the authors' pipeline: Amplified reference gene primers provided the basis for estimating nucleated cell counts. Repertoires were generated with immunoSEQ multiplex PCR, while TCRdb's copy carries only in-frame clones and drops some. V and J calls plus clone size are reproduced from that table; the DNA served to infer D and trimming. The profile covers approximately 77,000 clones, with approximately 80% appearing a single time and more than 15% taken by the ten largest. The V gene's germline CDR1 is MDHEN and CDR2 SYDVKM. V was cut by 6 bases and J by 4 bases, with 9 bases left in between. The CDR3 is 12 residues long.

The V call is TRBV28, the J call TRBJ1-1; no definite D call. The source material was peripheral blood. This clonotype was sampled from a woman in her sixties or seventies with acute or convalescent COVID-19. CDR3 loop: CASRKTFTEAFF. CDR3 in DNA: TGTGCCAGCAGGAAGACTTTCACTGAAGCTTTCTTT.